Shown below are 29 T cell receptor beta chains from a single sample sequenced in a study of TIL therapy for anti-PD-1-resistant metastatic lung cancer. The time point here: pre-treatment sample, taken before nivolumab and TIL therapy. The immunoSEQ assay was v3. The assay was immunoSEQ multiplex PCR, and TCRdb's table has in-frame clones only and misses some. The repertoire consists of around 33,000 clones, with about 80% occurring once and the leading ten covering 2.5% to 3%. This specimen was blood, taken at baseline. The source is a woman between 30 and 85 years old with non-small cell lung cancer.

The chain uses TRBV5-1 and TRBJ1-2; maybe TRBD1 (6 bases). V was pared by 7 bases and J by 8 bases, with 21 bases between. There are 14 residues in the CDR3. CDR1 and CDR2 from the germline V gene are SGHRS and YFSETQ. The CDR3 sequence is CASGRTGWGRGYTF. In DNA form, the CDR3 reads TGCGCCAGCGGCCGCACAGGGTGGGGAAGAGGCTACACCTTC.

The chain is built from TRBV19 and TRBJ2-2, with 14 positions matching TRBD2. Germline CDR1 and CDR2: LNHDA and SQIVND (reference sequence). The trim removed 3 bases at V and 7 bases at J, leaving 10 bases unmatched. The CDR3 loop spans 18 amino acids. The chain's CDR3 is CASSISGLAGGLGGELFF. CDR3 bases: TGTGCCAGTAGTATTTCAGGACTAGCGGGAGGATTGGGCGGGGAGCTGTTTTTT.

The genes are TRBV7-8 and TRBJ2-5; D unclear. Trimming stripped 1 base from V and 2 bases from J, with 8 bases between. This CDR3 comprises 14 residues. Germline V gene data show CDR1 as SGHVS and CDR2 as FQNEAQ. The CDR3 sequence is CASSLEVRQETQYF. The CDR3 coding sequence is TGTGCCAGCAGCTTAGAGGTCAGGCAAGAGACCCAGTACTTC.

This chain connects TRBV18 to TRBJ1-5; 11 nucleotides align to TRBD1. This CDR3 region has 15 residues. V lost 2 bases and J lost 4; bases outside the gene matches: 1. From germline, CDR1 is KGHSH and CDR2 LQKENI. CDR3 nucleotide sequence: TGTGCCAGCTCACCAGGGACAGGGGGTAATCAGCCCCAGCATTTT. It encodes CASSPGTGGNQPQHF.

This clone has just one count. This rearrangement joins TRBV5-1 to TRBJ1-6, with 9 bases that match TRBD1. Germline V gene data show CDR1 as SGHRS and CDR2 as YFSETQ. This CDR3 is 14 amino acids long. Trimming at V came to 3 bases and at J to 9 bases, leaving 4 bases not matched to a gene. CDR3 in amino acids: CASSSGTGTSPLHF. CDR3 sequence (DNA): TGCGCCAGCAGCTCCGGGACAGGGACTTCACCCCTCCACTTT.

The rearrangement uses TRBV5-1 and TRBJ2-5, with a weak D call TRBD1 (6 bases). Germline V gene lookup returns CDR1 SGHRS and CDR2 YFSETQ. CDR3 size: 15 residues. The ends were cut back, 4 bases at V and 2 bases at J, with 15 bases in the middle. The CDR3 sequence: CASSISGTPQETQYF. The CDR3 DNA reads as TGCGCCAGCAGCATATCCGGGACACCTCAAGAGACCCAGTACTTC.

CDR3 nucleotide sequence: TGTGCCTTGGGACAGACCGGGGAGCTGTTTTTT. It specifies CALGQTGELFF. The chain couples TRBV30 to TRBJ2-2; 7 bases match TRBD1. V lost 7 bases and J lost 5; bases outside the gene matches: 1. The CDR3 is 11 amino acids. CDR1 and CDR2 from the germline V gene are GTSNPN and SVGIG (reference sequence).

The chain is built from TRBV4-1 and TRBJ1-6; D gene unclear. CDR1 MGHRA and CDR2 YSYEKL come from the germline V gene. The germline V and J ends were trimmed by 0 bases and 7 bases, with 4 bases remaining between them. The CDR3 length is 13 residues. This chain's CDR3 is CASSQDPNSPLHF. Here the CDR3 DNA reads TGCGCCAGCAGCCAAGATCCGAATTCACCCCTCCACTTT.

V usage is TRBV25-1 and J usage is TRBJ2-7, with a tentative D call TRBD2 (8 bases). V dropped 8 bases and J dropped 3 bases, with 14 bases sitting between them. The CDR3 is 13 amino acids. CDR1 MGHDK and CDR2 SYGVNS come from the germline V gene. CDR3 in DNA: TGTGCCAGCGACAGGGCGGGGGGCTACGAGCAGTACTTC. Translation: CASDRAGGYEQYF.

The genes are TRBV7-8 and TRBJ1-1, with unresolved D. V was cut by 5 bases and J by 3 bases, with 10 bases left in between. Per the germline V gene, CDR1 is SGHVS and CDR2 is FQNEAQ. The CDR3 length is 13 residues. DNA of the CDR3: TGTGCCAGCAGCCCGGACCGAGACACTGAAGCTTTCTTT. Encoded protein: CASSPDRDTEAFF. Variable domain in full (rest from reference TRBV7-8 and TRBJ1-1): GAGVSQSPRYKVAKRGQDVALRCDPISGHVSLFWYQQALGQGPEFLTYFQNEAQLDKSGLPSDRFFAERPEGSVSTLKIQRTQQEDSAVYLCASSPDRDTEAFFGQGTRLTVV.

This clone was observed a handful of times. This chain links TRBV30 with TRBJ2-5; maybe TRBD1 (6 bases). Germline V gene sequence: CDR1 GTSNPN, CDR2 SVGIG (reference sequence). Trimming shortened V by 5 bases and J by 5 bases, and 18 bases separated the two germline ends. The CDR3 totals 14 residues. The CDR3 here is CAWGIAKGVETQYF. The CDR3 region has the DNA TGTGCCTGGGGTATAGCGAAGGGGGTGGAGACCCAGTACTTC.

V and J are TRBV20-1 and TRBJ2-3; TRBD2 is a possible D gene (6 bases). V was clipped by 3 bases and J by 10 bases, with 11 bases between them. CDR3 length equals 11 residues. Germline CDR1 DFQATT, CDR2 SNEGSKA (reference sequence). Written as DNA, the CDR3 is TGCAGTGCTAGCGTGGGAGGTGCGCAGTATTTT. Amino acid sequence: CSASVGGAQYF.

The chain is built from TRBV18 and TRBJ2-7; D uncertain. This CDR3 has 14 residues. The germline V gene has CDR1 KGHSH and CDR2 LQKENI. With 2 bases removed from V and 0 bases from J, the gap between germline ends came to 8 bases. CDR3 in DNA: TGTGCCAGCTCACCAGATTACGACTCCTACGAGCAGTACTTC. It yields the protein CASSPDYDSYEQYF.

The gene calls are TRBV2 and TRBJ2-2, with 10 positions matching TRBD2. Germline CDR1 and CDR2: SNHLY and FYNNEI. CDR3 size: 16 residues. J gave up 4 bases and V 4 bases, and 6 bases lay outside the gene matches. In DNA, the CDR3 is TGTGCCAGCAGTGCCTCTAGCGGGAGTTTCACCGGGGAGCTGTTTTTT. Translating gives CASSASSGSFTGELFF.

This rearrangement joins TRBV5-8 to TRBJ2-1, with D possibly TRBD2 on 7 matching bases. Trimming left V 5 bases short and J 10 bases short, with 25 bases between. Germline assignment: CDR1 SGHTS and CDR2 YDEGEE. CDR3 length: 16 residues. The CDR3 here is CASRTSRGGSRVEQFF. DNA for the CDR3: TGTGCCAGCAGAACCTCGAGGGGGGGATCGAGAGTCGAGCAGTTCTTC.

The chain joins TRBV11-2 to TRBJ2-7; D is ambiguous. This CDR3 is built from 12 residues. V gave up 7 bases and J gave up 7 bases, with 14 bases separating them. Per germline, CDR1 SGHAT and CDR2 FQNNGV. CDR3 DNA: TGTGCCAGCAACCCCTTCTCCGGGGAGCAGTACTTC. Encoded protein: CASNPFSGEQYF.

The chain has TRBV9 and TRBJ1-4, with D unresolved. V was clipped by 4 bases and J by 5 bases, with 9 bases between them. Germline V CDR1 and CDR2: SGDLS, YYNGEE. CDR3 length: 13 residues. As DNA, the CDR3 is TGTGCCAGCAGCATCAACCTCAATGAAAAACTGTTTTTT. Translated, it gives CASSINLNEKLFF.

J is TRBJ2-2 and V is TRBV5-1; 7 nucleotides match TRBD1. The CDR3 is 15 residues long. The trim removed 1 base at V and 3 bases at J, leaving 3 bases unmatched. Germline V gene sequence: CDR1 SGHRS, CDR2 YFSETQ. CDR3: CASSLTGADTGELFF. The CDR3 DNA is TGCGCCAGCAGCTTGACAGGGGCCGACACCGGGGAGCTGTTTTTT.

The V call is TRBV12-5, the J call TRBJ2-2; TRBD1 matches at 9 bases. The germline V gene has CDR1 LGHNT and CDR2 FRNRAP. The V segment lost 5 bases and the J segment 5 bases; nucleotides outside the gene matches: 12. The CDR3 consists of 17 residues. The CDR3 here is CASGPGPDRGKTGELFF. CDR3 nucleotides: TGTGCTAGTGGTCCCGGCCCAGACAGGGGGAAAACCGGGGAGCTGTTTTTT.

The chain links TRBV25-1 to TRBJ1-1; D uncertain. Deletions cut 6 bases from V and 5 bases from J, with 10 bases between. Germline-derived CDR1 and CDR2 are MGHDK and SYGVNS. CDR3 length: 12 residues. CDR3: CASRDQWTEAFF. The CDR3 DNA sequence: TGTGCCAGCAGGGATCAGTGGACTGAAGCTTTCTTT.

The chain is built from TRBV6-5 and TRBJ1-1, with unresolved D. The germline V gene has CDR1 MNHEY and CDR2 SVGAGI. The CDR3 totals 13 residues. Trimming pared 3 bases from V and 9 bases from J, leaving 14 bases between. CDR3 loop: CASSYWTGEQAFF. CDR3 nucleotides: TGTGCCAGCAGTTATTGGACCGGGGAACAAGCTTTCTTT.

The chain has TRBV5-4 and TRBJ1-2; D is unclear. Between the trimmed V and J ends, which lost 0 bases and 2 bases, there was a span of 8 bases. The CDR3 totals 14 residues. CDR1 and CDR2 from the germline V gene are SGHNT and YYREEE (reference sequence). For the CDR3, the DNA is TGTGCCAGCAGCTTGGAACAAAGGAACTATGGCTACACCTTC. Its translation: CASSLEQRNYGYTF.

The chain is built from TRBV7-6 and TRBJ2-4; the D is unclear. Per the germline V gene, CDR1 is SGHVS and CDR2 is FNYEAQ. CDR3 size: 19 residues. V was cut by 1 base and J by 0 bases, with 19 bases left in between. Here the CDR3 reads CASSLGVYRGGLAKNIQYF. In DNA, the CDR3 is TGTGCCAGCAGCTTAGGGGTCTATAGAGGTGGGCTAGCCAAAAACATTCAGTACTTC.

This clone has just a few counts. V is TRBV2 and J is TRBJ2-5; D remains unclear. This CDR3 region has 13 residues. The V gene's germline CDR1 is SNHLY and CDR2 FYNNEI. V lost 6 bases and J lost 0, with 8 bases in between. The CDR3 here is CASRSGNQETQYF. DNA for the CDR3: TGTGCCAGCAGGAGTGGAAACCAAGAGACCCAGTACTTC.

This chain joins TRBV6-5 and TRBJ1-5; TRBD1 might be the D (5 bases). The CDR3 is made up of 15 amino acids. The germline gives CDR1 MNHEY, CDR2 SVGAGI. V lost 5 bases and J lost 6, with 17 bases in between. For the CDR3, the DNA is TGTGCCAGCAGTCCCCAGGGATCCGGTCGTCAGCCCCAGCATTTT. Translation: CASSPQGSGRQPQHF.

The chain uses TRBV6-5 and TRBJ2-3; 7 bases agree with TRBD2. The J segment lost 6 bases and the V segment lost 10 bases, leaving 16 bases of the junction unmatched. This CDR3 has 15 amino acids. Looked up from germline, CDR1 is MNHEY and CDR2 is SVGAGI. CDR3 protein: CATGWGRVGADTQYF. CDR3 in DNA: TGTGCCACCGGATGGGGGAGGGTTGGTGCGGATACGCAGTATTTT.

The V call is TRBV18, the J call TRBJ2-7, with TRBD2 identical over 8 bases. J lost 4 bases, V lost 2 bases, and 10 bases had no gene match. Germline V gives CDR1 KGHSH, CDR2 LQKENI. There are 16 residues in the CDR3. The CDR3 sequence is CASSPVPREGPYEQYF. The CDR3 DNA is TGTGCCAGCTCACCAGTGCCCCGGGAGGGTCCTTACGAGCAGTACTTC.

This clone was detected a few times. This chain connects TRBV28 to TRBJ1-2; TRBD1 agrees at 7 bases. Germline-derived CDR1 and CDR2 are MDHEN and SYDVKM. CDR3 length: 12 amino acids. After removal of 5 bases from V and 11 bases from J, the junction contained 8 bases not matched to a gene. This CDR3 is CASSATGAEYTF. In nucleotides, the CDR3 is TGTGCCAGCAGTGCTACAGGGGCCGAATACACCTTC.

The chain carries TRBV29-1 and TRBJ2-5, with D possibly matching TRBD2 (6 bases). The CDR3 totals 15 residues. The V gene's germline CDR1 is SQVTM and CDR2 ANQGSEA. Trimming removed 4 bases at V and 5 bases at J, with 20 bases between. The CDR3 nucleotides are TGCAGCGTTGCGGCGGGAACCACTTTGGGGGAGACCCAGTACTTC. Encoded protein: CSVAAGTTLGETQYF.